Below, 29 T cell receptor beta chains from the same sample are listed, as sequenced in a study of spatial heterogeneity in lung cancer. TCRdb itself ran the 5' RACE reads through MiXCR, one entry per CDR3 protein. The data contain tens of thousands of distinct CDR3 sequences, 7% of them seen just once; the ten biggest clones take up around an eighth. Time point given: sample taken at primary tumor resection. Material: PBMCs, obtained at surgery. Source of these receptors: a male donor with early-stage non-small cell lung cancer.

This clonotype was observed at least ten times. The chain joins TRBV18 to TRBJ2-3; 10 bases agree with TRBD1. CDR3 length equals 18 residues. The germline V gene encodes CDR1 KGHSH and CDR2 LQKENI. J was trimmed by 3 bases and V by 1 base; bases with no gene match: 10. This chain's CDR3 is CASSPRVMGTGATDTQYF. CDR3 DNA: TGTGCCAGCTCACCACGAGTGATGGGGACAGGGGCGACAGATACGCAGTATTTT. Drawing the rest from reference TRBV18 and TRBJ2-3, the complete variable domain is NAGVMQNPRHLVRRRGQEARLRCSPMKGHSHVYWYRQLPEEGLKFMVYLQKENIIDESGMPKERFSAEFPKEGPSILRIQQVVRGDSAAYFCASSPRVMGTGATDTQYFGPGTRLTVL.

This clonotype was recorded a few times. The V and J genes are TRBV12-3 or TRBV12-4 and TRBJ2-7; D is uncertain. V shed 3 bases and J shed 3 bases, with 6 bases lying between them. The CDR3 extends over 12 amino acids. For the CDR3, the DNA is TGTGCCAGCAGTTTCCAGGTCTACGAGCAGTACTTC. Protein: CASSFQVYEQYF.

This clonotype showed up many times. The chain uses TRBV20-1 and TRBJ2-1, with TRBD2 identical over 11 bases. The CDR3 spans 15 residues. The V gene's germline CDR1 is DFQATT and CDR2 SNEGSKA (reference sequence). After removal of 6 bases from V and 8 bases from J, the junction contained 12 bases not matched to a gene. CDR3 in amino acids: CSAESLAGGRDEQFF. DNA of the CDR3: TGCAGTGCCGAGTCGTTAGCGGGAGGGCGGGATGAGCAGTTCTTC.

This clonotype has just a few counts. The rearrangement links TRBV29-1 to TRBJ2-1; 15 bases are a match to TRBD2. J lost 4 bases, V lost 1 base, and 5 bases had no gene match. CDR3 size: 17 residues. Germline lookup yields CDR1 SQVTM and CDR2 ANQGSEA. The CDR3: CSVEGGLAGGGYNEQFF. CDR3 DNA: TGCAGCGTTGAAGGGGGACTAGCGGGAGGTGGTTACAATGAGCAGTTCTTC.

This clonotype has a count of ten or more. The V and J genes are TRBV11-2 and TRBJ2-5, with D unclear. V was pared by 0 bases and J by 4 bases, with 9 bases between. Germline lookup yields CDR1 SGHAT and CDR2 FQNNGV. The CDR3 totals 14 residues. CDR3 sequence: CASSLDWRRETQYF. The CDR3 DNA reads as TGTGCCAGCAGCTTAGATTGGCGGAGAGAGACCCAGTACTTC.

This clonotype was detected many times. The chain carries TRBV6-6 and TRBJ2-3, with D possibly being TRBD2 (5 bases). V was trimmed by 5 bases and J by 1 base, leaving 7 bases between them. CDR1 and CDR2 (germline): MNHNY, SVGAGI (reference sequence). The CDR3 runs to 13 residues. The CDR3 DNA is TGTGCCAGCAGTACTAGGGGCACAGATACGCAGTATTTT. Its protein is CASSTRGTDTQYF.

This clonotype was observed at least ten times. The chain combines TRBV2 with TRBJ2-7; no clear D gene. Trimming took 10 bases from V and 9 from J, leaving 25 bases between them. CDR3 length: 14 amino acids. Germline CDR1 SNHLY, CDR2 FYNNEI. For the CDR3, the DNA is TGTGCCACCTCCGACCGGCGGCAGACCCATGGGCAGTACGTC. It codes for CATSDRRQTHGQYV.

This clonotype was seen at least ten times. The V and J genes are TRBV11-2 and TRBJ1-5; D is ambiguous. CDR1 and CDR2 from the germline V gene are SGHAT and FQNNGV. Trimming removed 4 bases at V and 6 bases at J, with 10 bases between. The length of the CDR3 is 13 residues. CDR3 in DNA: TGTGCCAGCAGCTGGCAAGAGGGTCAGCCCCAGCATTTT. Translation gives CASSWQEGQPQHF.

This clonotype was counted a few times. The rearrangement joins TRBV12-3 or TRBV12-4 to TRBJ1-4, with TRBD1 matching 9 bases. The junction had 1 base not matched to a gene; V was cut back by 5 bases and J by 3 bases. CDR3 length: 14 amino acids. In nucleotides, the CDR3 is TGTGCCAGCAGTCGGACAGGGGCTAATGAAAAACTGTTTTTT. Its protein product is CASSRTGANEKLFF.

This clonotype came up a few times. V usage is TRBV20-1 and J usage is TRBJ1-3; tentative D call: TRBD1 (6 bases). Trimming left V 1 base short and J 9 bases short, with 10 bases between. The CDR3 loop spans 12 amino acids. Germline assignment: CDR1 DFQATT and CDR2 SNEGSKA (reference sequence). The CDR3 nucleotides are TGCAGTGCTAGAGCCCAGGACAGCACCATATATTTT. It translates to CSARAQDSTIYF.

This clonotype appeared a few times. The chain carries TRBV11-2 and TRBJ1-4, with no clear D. The CDR3 is made up of 14 amino acids. Germline CDR1 reads SGHAT; CDR2 reads FQNNGV. Between the trimmed V and J ends, which lost 0 bases and 8 bases, there was a span of 10 bases. The CDR3 nucleotides are TGTGCCAGCAGCTTAGATAGGACGGGCGAAAAACTGTTTTTT. Amino acid sequence: CASSLDRTGEKLFF.

In this sample, this clonotype turned up a few times. As DNA, the CDR3 is TGTGCCAGCAGTTTTAGGACAGGGGAAAACATTCAGTACTTC. Protein product: CASSFRTGENIQYF. The gene calls are TRBV28 and TRBJ2-4; 9 bases fit TRBD1. The germline V gene encodes CDR1 MDHEN and CDR2 SYDVKM. J gave up 5 bases and V 3 bases, and 2 bases lay outside the gene matches. The CDR3 is 14 residues long.

Regarding this clonotype: A much larger clone is a single base away; this may be a read error. The gene calls are TRBV28 and TRBJ1-5; no clear D gene. Between the trimmed V and J ends, which lost 8 bases and 3 bases, there was a span of 8 bases. The germline V gene encodes CDR1 MDHEN and CDR2 SYDVKM. This CDR3 spans 12 amino acids. Written as DNA, the CDR3 is TGTGCCAGCTGTGAACTCAATCAGCCCCAGCATTTT. This gives the protein CASCELNQPQHF.

This clonotype has ten or more counts. This chain links TRBV6-1 with TRBJ2-1, with D hard to call. V was cut by 1 base and J by 0 bases, with 7 bases left in between. The CDR3 is 15 amino acids. CDR1 and CDR2 (germline): MNHNS, SASEGT. This CDR3 reads CASSEGWNSYNEQFF. CDR3 nucleotides: TGTGCCAGCAGTGAAGGGTGGAACTCCTACAATGAGCAGTTCTTC.

Ten or more counts support this clonotype. This sequence joins TRBV5-1 and TRBJ2-2, with D possibly being TRBD1 or TRBD2 (5 bases each). CDR3 length: 14 residues. Germline V gene data show CDR1 as SGHRS and CDR2 as YFSETQ. Trimming pared 1 base from V and 7 bases from J, leaving 11 bases between. The CDR3 coding sequence is TGCGCCAGCAGCTTGCGAAGGGACGGCGGGGAGCTGTTTTTT. Its translation: CASSLRRDGGELFF. Variable domain in full (rest from reference TRBV5-1 and TRBJ2-2): KAGVTQTPRYLIKTRGQQVTLSCSPISGHRSVSWYQQTPGQGLQFLFEYFSETQRNKGNFPGRFSGRQFSNSRSEMNVSTLELGDSALYLCASSLRRDGGELFFGEGSRLTVL.

In this sample, this clonotype turned up a few times. V gene TRBV9 combines with J gene TRBJ2-7, with TRBD2 matching over 13 bases. Germline loops: CDR1 SGDLS, CDR2 YYNGEE. The V gene end was trimmed by 2 bases and the J gene end by 2 bases; junction bases not matched to a gene: 1. This CDR3 comprises 15 residues. CDR3 protein: CASSVTSGGAYEQYF. CDR3 coding DNA: TGTGCCAGCAGCGTCACTAGCGGGGGGGCCTACGAGCAGTACTTC.

Ten or more counts support this clonotype. The CDR3 region has the DNA TGTGCCAGCAGCCCCGCGGGGACCGAGCAGTACTTC. Encoded protein: CASSPAGTEQYF. The chain is built from TRBV3-1 and TRBJ2-7, with a weak D call TRBD2 (6 bases). The CDR3 totals 12 residues. V dropped 4 bases and J dropped 6 bases, with 10 bases sitting between them. CDR1 LGHDT and CDR2 YNNKEL come from the germline V gene (reference sequence).

This clonotype was found many times. In DNA form, the CDR3 reads TGTGCCAGCAGTGAAGTCAGGAGCTATGAAAAACTGTTTTTT. The encoded protein is CASSEVRSYEKLFF. The chain uses TRBV2 and TRBJ1-4; D gene unclear. The V and J ends lost 1 base and 6 bases respectively, with 9 bases between them. This CDR3 region has 14 residues. CDR1 SNHLY and CDR2 FYNNEI come from the germline V gene.

This clonotype has at least ten counts. The V call is TRBV5-1, the J call TRBJ2-1; D is unclear. Looked up from germline, CDR1 is SGHRS and CDR2 is YFSETQ. The length of the CDR3 is 14 residues. With 0 bases removed from V and 6 bases from J, the gap between germline ends came to 10 bases. The CDR3 sequence is CASSLARARNEQFF. CDR3 DNA: TGCGCCAGCAGCTTGGCCCGGGCTCGCAATGAGCAGTTCTTC.

By frequency in the sample, this clonotype is medium-sized. The rearrangement joins TRBV2 to TRBJ2-7; 10 bases match TRBD1. V dropped 6 bases and J dropped 2; count of bases not matched to a gene: 4. This CDR3 contains 14 residues. CDR1 and CDR2 (germline): SNHLY, FYNNEI. CDR3 in DNA: TGTGCCAGCAGCATAGACAGGGGGCCCTACGAGCAGTACGTC. Protein product: CASSIDRGPYEQYV.

This clonotype was picked up many times. The chain combines TRBV20-1 with TRBJ1-2; D may be TRBD1 (6 bases). This CDR3 is 16 amino acids long. V lost 0 bases and J 2 bases, leaving 16 bases between the germline ends. Germline CDR1 DFQATT, CDR2 SNEGSKA (reference sequence). The CDR3 protein is CSAREVTGGRNYGYTF. The CDR3 DNA is TGCAGTGCTAGAGAAGTTACCGGGGGCAGAAACTATGGCTACACCTTC.

The chain couples TRBV30 to TRBJ1-2; 7 positions agree with TRBD1. Germline lookup yields CDR1 GTSNPN and CDR2 SVGIG (reference sequence). With V trimmed by 5 bases and J by 5 bases, 2 bases remained unmatched. This CDR3 comprises 11 residues. The CDR3 here is CAWEQGYGYTF. CDR3 coding DNA: TGTGCCTGGGAACAGGGGTATGGCTACACCTTC. Full variable domain (rest looked up from reference TRBV30 and TRBJ1-2): SQTIHQWPATLVQPVGSPLSLECTVEGTSNPNLYWYRQAAGRGLQLLFYSVGIGQISSEVPQNLSASRPQDRQFILSSKKLLLSDSGFYLCAWEQGYGYTFGSGTRLTVV.

The rearrangement uses TRBV5-5 and TRBJ2-7; possible D gene TRBD2, 6 bases. Trimming pared 3 bases from V and 1 base from J, leaving 14 bases between. There are 15 residues in the CDR3. The germline gives CDR1 SGHKS, CDR2 YYEKEE (reference sequence). CDR3 DNA sequence: TGTGCCAGCAGCTACGGAGCGGGCTCGTCCTACGAGCAGTACTTC. Translating it yields CASSYGAGSSYEQYF.

This clonotype occurred a few times. This chain links TRBV5-6 with TRBJ2-7, with 10 positions matching TRBD1. This CDR3 has 16 amino acids. Trimming at V came to 1 base and at J to 3 bases, leaving 7 bases not matched to a gene. Germline loops: CDR1 SGHDT, CDR2 YYEEEE. CDR3 sequence reads: CASSLPGTGAYYEQYF. CDR3 coding DNA: TGTGCCAGCAGCTTGCCGGGGACAGGGGCGTACTACGAGCAGTACTTC.

In this sample, this clonotype turned up many times. The rearrangement joins TRBV5-1 to TRBJ1-6; a weak D match, TRBD1 (6 bases). Trimming removed 6 bases from V and 9 bases from J, with 16 bases in between. This CDR3 has 14 residues. From germline, CDR1 is SGHRS and CDR2 YFSETQ. The CDR3 sequence: CASKRDRSFSPLHF. The CDR3 DNA reads TGCGCCAGCAAACGTGACAGGAGTTTTTCACCCCTCCACTTT.

This clonotype appeared many times. The chain uses TRBV5-6 and TRBJ1-5; 8 positions agree with TRBD1. The J segment lost 2 bases and the V segment lost 0 bases, leaving 4 bases of the junction unmatched. This CDR3 comprises 16 residues. Germline assignment: CDR1 SGHDT and CDR2 YYEEEE. CDR3 region: CASSLGGQDRNQPQHF. The CDR3 DNA reads as TGTGCCAGCAGCTTGGGGGGACAGGATCGCAATCAGCCCCAGCATTTT.

The CDR3 sequence is CASSFLRTSYEQYF. The CDR3 DNA follows: TGTGCCAGCAGTTTCCTTCGCACCTCCTACGAGCAGTACTTC. The chain combines TRBV28 with TRBJ2-7; D not resolved. The CDR3 is made up of 14 amino acids. Germline-derived CDR1 and CDR2 are MDHEN and SYDVKM. Trimming stripped 3 bases from V and 0 bases from J, with 9 bases between.

This clonotype was seen ten or more times. The chain has TRBV5-5 and TRBJ1-6; 8 bases match TRBD1. V lost 1 base to trimming and J lost 8 bases; unmatched junction nucleotides: 5. There are 15 residues in the CDR3. From germline, CDR1 is SGHKS and CDR2 YYEKEE (reference sequence). The DNA of the CDR3 is TGTGCCAGCAGCTTGATGGGACAGGTGCATTCACCCCTCCACTTT. Translation gives CASSLMGQVHSPLHF.

The chain is built from TRBV5-6 and TRBJ1-2; 9 bases agree with TRBD1. After removal of 5 bases from V and 3 bases from J, the junction contained 8 bases not matched to a gene. The CDR3 runs to 15 residues. Germline-derived CDR1 and CDR2 are SGHDT and YYEEEE. As DNA, the CDR3 is TGTGCCAGCAGTTCAGGACAGGGGCGACACTATGGCTACACCTTC. Amino acids: CASSSGQGRHYGYTF.